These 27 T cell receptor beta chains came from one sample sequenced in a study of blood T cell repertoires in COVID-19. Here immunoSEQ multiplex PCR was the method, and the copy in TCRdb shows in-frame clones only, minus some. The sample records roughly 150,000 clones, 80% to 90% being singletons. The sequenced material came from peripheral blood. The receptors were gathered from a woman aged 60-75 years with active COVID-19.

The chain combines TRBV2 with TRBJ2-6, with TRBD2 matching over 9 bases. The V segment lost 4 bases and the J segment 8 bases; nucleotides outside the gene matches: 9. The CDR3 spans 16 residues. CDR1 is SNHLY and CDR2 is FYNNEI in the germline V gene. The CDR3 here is CASSAIGREGPNVLTF. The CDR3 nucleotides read TGTGCCAGCAGTGCCATTGGGCGGGAGGGCCCCAACGTCCTGACTTTC. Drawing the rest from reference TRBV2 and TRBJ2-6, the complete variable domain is EPEVTQTPSHQVTQMGQEVILRCVPISNHLYFYWYRQILGQKVEFLVSFYNNEISEKSEIFDDQFSVERPDGSNFTLKIRSTKLEDSAMYFCASSAIGREGPNVLTFGAGSRLTVL.

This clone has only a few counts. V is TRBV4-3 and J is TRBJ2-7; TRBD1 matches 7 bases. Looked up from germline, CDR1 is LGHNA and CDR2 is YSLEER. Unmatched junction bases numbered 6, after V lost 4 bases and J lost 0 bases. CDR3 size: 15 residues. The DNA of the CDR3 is TGCGCCAGCAGCCCAATAACAGGGGACTCCTACGAGCAGTACTTC. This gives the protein CASSPITGDSYEQYF.

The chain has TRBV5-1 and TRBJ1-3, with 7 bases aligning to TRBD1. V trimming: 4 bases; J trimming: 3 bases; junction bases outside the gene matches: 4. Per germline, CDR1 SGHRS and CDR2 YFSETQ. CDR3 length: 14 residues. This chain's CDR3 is CASSHRGGGNTIYF. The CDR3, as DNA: TGCGCCAGCAGCCACAGGGGCGGTGGAAACACCATATATTTT.

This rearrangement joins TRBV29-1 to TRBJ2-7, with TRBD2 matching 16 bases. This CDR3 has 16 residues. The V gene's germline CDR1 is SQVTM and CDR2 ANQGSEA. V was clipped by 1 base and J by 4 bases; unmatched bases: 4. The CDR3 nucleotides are TGCAGCGTTGAAGCCCCGGGACTAGCGGGAGGGTACGAGCAGTACTTC. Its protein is CSVEAPGLAGGYEQYF.

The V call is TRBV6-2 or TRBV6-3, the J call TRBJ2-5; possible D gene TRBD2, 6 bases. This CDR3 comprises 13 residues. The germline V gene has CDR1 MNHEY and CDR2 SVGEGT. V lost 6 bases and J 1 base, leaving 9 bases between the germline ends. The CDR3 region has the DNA TGTGCCAGCAGCCGGGACTTCCAAGAGACCCAGTACTTC. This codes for CASSRDFQETQYF.

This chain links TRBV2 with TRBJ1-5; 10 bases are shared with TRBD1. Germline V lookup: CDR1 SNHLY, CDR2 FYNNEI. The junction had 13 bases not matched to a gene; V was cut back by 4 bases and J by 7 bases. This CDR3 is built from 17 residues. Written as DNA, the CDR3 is TGTGCCAGCAGTGGACTTAAACGACAGGGGGCGGGACAGCCCCAGCATTTT. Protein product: CASSGLKRQGAGQPQHF.

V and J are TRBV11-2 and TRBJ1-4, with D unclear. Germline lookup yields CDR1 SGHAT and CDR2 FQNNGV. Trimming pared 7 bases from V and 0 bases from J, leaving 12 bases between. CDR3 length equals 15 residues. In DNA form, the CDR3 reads TGTGCCAGCAAGGTCAGGCCAGCAACTAATGAAAAACTGTTTTTT. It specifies CASKVRPATNEKLFF.

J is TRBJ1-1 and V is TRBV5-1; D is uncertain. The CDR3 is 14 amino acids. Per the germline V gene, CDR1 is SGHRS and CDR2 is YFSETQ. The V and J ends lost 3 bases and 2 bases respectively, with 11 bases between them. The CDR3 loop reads CASSSDRFNTEAFF. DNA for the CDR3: TGCGCCAGCAGCTCTGATAGATTTAACACTGAAGCTTTCTTT.

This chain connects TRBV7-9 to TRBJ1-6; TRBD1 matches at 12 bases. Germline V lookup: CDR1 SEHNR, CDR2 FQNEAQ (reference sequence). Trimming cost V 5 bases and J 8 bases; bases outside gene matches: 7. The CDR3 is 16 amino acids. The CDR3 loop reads CASSPTGTGGDSPLHF. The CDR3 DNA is TGTGCCAGCAGCCCGACCGGGACAGGGGGCGATTCACCCCTCCACTTT.

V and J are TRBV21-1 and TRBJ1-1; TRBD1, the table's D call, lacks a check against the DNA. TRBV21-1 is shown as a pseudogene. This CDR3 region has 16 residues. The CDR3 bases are TGTGCCAGCCCAGCAAACCATCGACACTTGAACACTGAAGCTTTCTTT. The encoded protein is CASPANHRHLNTEAFF.

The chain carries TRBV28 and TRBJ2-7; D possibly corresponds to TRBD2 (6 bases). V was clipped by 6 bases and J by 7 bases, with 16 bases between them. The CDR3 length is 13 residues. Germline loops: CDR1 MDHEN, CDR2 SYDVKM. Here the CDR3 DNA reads TGTGCCAGCAGACCTAGCGACCGAGCGGAGCAGTACTTC. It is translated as CASRPSDRAEQYF.

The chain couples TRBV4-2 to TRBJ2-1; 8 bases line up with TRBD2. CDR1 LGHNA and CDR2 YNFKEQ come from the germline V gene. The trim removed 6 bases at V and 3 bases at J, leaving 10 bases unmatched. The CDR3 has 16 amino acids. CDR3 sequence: CASRPKAGDLYNEQFF. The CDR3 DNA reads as TGTGCCAGCAGGCCAAAAGCGGGAGACCTCTACAATGAGCAGTTCTTC.

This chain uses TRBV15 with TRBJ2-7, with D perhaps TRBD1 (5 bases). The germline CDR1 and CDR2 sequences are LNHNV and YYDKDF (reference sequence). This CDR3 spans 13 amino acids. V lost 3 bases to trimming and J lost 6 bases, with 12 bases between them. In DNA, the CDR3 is TGTGCCACCAGCAGTCACAGGTTCAGCGAGCAGTACTTC. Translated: CATSSHRFSEQYF.

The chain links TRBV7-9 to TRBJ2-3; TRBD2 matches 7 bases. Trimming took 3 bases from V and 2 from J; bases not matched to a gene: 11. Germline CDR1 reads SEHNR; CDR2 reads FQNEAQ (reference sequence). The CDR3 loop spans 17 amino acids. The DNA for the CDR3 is TGTGCCAGCAGCTTGGGCGGATGGGGACTACACACAGATACGCAGTATTTT. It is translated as CASSLGGWGLHTDTQYF. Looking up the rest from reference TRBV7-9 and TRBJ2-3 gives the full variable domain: DTGVSQNPRHKITKRGQNVTFRCDPISEHNRLYWYRQTLGQGPEFLTYFQNEAQLEKSRLLSDRFSAERPKGSFSTLEIQRTEQGDSAMYLCASSLGGWGLHTDTQYFGPGTRLTVL.

The CDR3, as DNA: TGTGCCAGCAGCCAAGATTACCCGGGTCTAGCGGGAGCGGGGGGGAGGGAGCAGTTCTTC. Its translation is CASSQDYPGLAGAGGREQFF. This chain connects TRBV3-1 (or the pseudogene TRBV3-2) to TRBJ2-1; 10 bases map to TRBD2. The J segment lost 10 bases and the V segment lost 0 bases, leaving 21 bases of the junction unmatched. Per germline, CDR1 LGHDT and CDR2 YNNKEL (reference sequence). CDR3 length: 20 amino acids.

The CDR3 nucleotides are TGCAGCGTCGAGCGGGAGAGGGTTGAGCAGTTCTTC. This encodes CSVERERVEQFF. The rearrangement joins TRBV29-1 to TRBJ2-1; 8 nucleotides align to TRBD2. This CDR3 comprises 12 residues. The junction had 7 bases not matched to a gene; V was cut back by 6 bases and J by 9 bases. Germline CDR1 reads SQVTM; CDR2 reads ANQGSEA.

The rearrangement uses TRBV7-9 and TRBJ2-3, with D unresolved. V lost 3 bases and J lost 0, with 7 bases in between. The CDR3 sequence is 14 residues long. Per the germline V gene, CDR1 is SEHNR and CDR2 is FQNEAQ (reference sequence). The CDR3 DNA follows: TGTGCCAGCAGCTTCGTCTCGAGCACAGATACGCAGTATTTT. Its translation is CASSFVSSTDTQYF.

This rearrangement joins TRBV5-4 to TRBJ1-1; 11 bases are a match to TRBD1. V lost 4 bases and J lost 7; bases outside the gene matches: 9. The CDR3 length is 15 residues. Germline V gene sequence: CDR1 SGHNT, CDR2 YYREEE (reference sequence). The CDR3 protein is CASSLPGQGVVEAFF. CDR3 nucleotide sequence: TGTGCCAGCAGCCTTCCGGGACAGGGGGTGGTTGAAGCTTTCTTT.

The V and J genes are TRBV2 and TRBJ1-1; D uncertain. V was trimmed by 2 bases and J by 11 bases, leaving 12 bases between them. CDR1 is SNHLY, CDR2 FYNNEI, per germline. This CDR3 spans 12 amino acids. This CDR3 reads CASSEHGLRAFF. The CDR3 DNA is TGTGCCAGCAGTGAACATGGACTGAGGGCTTTCTTT.

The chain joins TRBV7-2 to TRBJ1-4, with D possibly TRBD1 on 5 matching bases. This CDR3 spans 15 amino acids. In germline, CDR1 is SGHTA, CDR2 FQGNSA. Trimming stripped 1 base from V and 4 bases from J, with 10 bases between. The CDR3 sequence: CASSLGGGNNEKLFF. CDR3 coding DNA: TGTGCCAGCAGCTTAGGGGGGGGAAATAATGAAAAACTGTTTTTT.

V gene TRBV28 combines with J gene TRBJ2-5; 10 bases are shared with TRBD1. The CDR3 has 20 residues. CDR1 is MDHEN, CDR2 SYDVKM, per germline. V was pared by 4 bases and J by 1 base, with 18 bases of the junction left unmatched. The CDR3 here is CASSSGRGQGFVGVQETQYF. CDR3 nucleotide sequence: TGTGCCAGCAGTTCGGGTCGGGGACAGGGGTTCGTCGGGGTCCAAGAGACCCAGTACTTC.

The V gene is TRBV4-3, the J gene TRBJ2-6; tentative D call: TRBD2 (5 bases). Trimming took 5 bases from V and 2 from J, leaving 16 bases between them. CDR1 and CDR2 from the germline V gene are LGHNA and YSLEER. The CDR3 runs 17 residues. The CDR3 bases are TGCGCCAGCAGCGAAATGGCGGTCGGGACTGGGGCCAACGTCCTGACTTTC. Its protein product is CASSEMAVGTGANVLTF.

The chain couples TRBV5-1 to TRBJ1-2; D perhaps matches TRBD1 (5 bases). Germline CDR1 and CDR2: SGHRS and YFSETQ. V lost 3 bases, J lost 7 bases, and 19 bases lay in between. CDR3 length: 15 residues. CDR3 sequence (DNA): TGCGCCAGCAGCTACACCCACGACAGAGCTATTGGCTACACCTTC. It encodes CASSYTHDRAIGYTF.

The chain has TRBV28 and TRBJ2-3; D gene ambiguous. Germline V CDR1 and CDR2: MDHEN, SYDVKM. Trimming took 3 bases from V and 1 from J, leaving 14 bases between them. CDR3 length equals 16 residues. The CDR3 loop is CASSLPLTSCTDTQYF. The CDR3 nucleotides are TGTGCCAGCAGTTTGCCCCTTACGAGCTGCACAGATACGCAGTATTTT.

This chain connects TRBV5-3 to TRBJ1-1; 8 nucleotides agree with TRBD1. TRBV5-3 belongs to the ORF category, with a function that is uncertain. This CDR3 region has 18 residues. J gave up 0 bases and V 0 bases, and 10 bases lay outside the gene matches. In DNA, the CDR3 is TGTGCCAGAAGCTTGGTACCCGCGGGACAGGTCATGAACACTGAAGCTTTCTTT. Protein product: CARSLVPAGQVMNTEAFF.

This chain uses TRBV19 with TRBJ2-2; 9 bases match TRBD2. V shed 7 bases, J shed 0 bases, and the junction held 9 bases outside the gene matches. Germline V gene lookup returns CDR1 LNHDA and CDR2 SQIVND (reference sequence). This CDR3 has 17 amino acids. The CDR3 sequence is CASITGLARTNTGELFF. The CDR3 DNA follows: TGTGCCAGTATTACGGGACTAGCACGGACGAACACCGGGGAGCTGTTTTTT. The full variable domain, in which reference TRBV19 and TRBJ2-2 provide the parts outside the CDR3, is DGGITQSPKYLFRKEGQNVTLSCEQNLNHDAMYWYRQDPGQGLRLIYYSQIVNDFQKGDIAEGYSVSREKKESFPLTVTSAQKNPTAFYLCASITGLARTNTGELFFGEGSRLTVL.

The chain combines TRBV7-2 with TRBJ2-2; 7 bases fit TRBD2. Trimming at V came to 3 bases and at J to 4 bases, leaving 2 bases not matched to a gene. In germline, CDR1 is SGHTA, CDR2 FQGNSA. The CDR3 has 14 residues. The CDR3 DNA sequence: TGTGCCAGCAGCTTCGGGGAGGGCACCGGGGAGCTGTTTTTT. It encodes CASSFGEGTGELFF.